The source of this TCR beta chain is a study of OX40 agonist ivuxolimab in advanced cancers. CDR1 is SQVTM, CDR2 ANQGSEA, per germline. The CDR3 contains 12 residues. In the case of this clone: One end of the junction fails to match germline, which may point to a read error.

The data were produced by immunoSEQ multiplex PCR, yet TCRdb's version contains in-frame clones alone and is incomplete. The sample holds more than 25,000 clones; around 84% are singletons and the top ten take approximately 28%. Sequencing was performed on CD4+ or CD8+ T cells sorted from blood, taken in a trial of the OX40 agonist ivuxolimab. This sequence originates from an adult with an advanced solid tumor such as melanoma, head and neck, liver or kidney cancer. The V call is TRBV29-1, the J call TRBJ1-2; 12 bases agree with TRBD1. Here the CDR3 reads CGVGTGGGGYTF. The CDR3 DNA follows: TGCGGCGTTGGGACAGGGGGCGGTGGCTACACCTTC.